The 18 T cell receptor beta chains below come from one sample, sequenced in a study of metastatic and nonmetastatic thyroid tumors. Thyroid surgery took place with no prior treatment in any patient. TCRdb used MiXCR to call clones anew from the PCR reads. The sample holds 20,000 to 25,000 clones, around a sixth seen once. Specimen: blood. The receptors come from a female donor with papillary thyroid cancer or a benign thyroid nodule (not recorded which). Some clones in this sample may be carry-over from other donors' samples.

This clone has ten or more counts. The CDR3 here is CASTLGSYNEQFF. The CDR3 region has the DNA TGTGCCAGCACTCTGGGCTCCTACAATGAGCAGTTCTTC. The chain couples TRBV7-9 to TRBJ2-1, with D hard to call. Per germline, CDR1 SEHNR and CDR2 FQNEAQ (reference sequence). Trimming stripped 7 bases from V and 0 bases from J, with 7 bases between. This CDR3 has 13 amino acids. The entire variable domain, with the rest obtained from reference TRBV7-9 and TRBJ2-1, is as follows: DTGVSQNPRHKITKRGQNVTFRCDPISEHNRLYWYRQTLGQGPEFLTYFQNEAQLEKSRLLSDRFSAERPKGSFSTLEIQRTEQGDSAMYLCASTLGSYNEQFFGPGTRLTVL.

The CDR3 nucleotides read TGTGCCAGCAGCTTAAGTAGGGTTGAAGCCTACGAGCAGTACTTC. This translates into CASSLSRVEAYEQYF. This chain joins TRBV11-2 and TRBJ2-7; no clear D. This CDR3 is built from 15 residues. V dropped 2 bases and J dropped 2 bases, with 13 bases sitting between them. Germline V gives CDR1 SGHAT, CDR2 FQNNGV.

This clone was observed many times. The gene calls are TRBV4-1 and TRBJ1-1; D might be TRBD1 (5 bases). The CDR3 totals 16 residues. Germline lookup yields CDR1 MGHRA and CDR2 YSYEKL. With 2 bases removed from V and 0 bases from J, the gap between germline ends came to 13 bases. CDR3: CASSQILSGLNTEAFF. CDR3 nucleotides: TGCGCCAGCAGCCAAATTTTATCGGGACTGAACACTGAAGCTTTCTTT.

This clone was observed many times. V and J are TRBV28 and TRBJ1-5; no clear D. Per the germline V gene, CDR1 is MDHEN and CDR2 is SYDVKM. CDR3 length equals 14 residues. V lost 2 bases to trimming and J lost 4 bases, with 9 bases between them. CDR3 nucleotide sequence: TGTGCCAGCAGTTTACAGGATCGGAATCAGCCCCAGCATTTT. Translated: CASSLQDRNQPQHF.

This clone was seen at least ten times. This chain joins TRBV5-1 and TRBJ1-3; 7 nucleotides match TRBD1. J lost 9 bases, V lost 0 bases, and 3 bases had no gene match. The germline gives CDR1 SGHRS, CDR2 YFSETQ. CDR3 size: 13 residues. This CDR3 is CASSLDRGSTIYF. The CDR3 DNA follows: TGCGCCAGCAGCTTGGACAGGGGATCCACCATATATTTT.

This clone was seen at least ten times. V usage is TRBV14 and J usage is TRBJ2-7; possible D gene TRBD1, 6 bases. CDR3 size: 15 residues. The germline V gene encodes CDR1 SGHDN and CDR2 FVKESK. The V end was cut by 2 bases, the J end by 2 bases, with 13 bases between. Here the CDR3 reads CASSQTRDITYEQYF. The CDR3 bases are TGTGCCAGCAGCCAAACCCGGGACATTACCTACGAGCAGTACTTC. The full variable domain, with the rest looked up from reference TRBV14 and TRBJ2-7, is EAGVTQFPSHSVIEKGQTVTLRCDPISGHDNLYWYRRVMGKEIKFLLHFVKESKQDESGMPNNRFLAERTGGTYSTLKVQPAELEDSGVYFCASSQTRDITYEQYFGPGTRLTVT.

The genes are TRBV19 and TRBJ2-5, with 7 bases fitting TRBD1. There are 15 residues in the CDR3. The germline gives CDR1 LNHDA, CDR2 SQIVND (reference sequence). Trimming took 6 bases from V and 2 from J; bases not matched to a gene: 9. CDR3 DNA: TGTGCCAGTAGCCCGGGACAGTACCTACAAGAGACCCAGTACTTC. It encodes CASSPGQYLQETQYF.

This clone was recorded many times. The chain is built from TRBV2 and TRBJ2-1; 12 nucleotides match TRBD2. The junction had 2 bases not matched to a gene; V was cut back by 6 bases and J by 2 bases. The CDR3 extends over 15 amino acids. CDR1 SNHLY and CDR2 FYNNEI come from the germline V gene. This chain's CDR3 is CASRLAGGAYNEQFF. The CDR3 bases are TGTGCCAGCAGGCTAGCGGGAGGGGCCTACAATGAGCAGTTCTTC.

This clone was found many times. The chain couples TRBV20-1 to TRBJ2-5; perhaps TRBD2 as D (8 bases). Germline V gene sequence: CDR1 DFQATT, CDR2 SNEGSKA (reference sequence). This CDR3 is 14 amino acids long. This CDR3 reads CRPGGTSREETQYF. CDR3 nucleotide sequence: TGCAGGCCAGGGGGGACTAGTCGGGAAGAGACCCAGTACTTC.

This clone was seen many times. The CDR3 region has the DNA TGTGCCACCCAATACGGGGCGGGAGGGGGGCAAGAGACCCAGTACTTC. Translation gives CATQYGAGGGQETQYF. V gene TRBV10-3 combines with J gene TRBJ2-5; 9 nucleotides line up with TRBD2. Germline V gene lookup returns CDR1 ENHRY and CDR2 SYGVKD. The CDR3 length is 16 residues. After removal of 10 bases from V and 2 bases from J, the junction contained 14 bases not matched to a gene.

This sequence joins TRBV14 and TRBJ1-2; 7 nucleotides align to TRBD1. This CDR3 comprises 16 residues. Trimming removed 2 bases from V and 5 bases from J; junction bases left unmatched: 11. Germline V gene sequence: CDR1 SGHDN, CDR2 FVKESK. The CDR3 region is CASSQPTGDYGYGYTF. The CDR3 DNA follows: TGTGCCAGCAGCCAACCCACAGGGGACTACGGGTATGGCTACACCTTC.

This clone has ten or more counts. The chain recombines TRBV19 with TRBJ2-1; 8 bases agree with TRBD2. The germline gives CDR1 LNHDA, CDR2 SQIVND (reference sequence). V gave up 3 bases and J gave up 5 bases; unmatched junction bases: 12. This CDR3 comprises 17 residues. This chain's CDR3 is CASSIWGEREQDNEQFF. For the CDR3, the DNA is TGTGCCAGTAGTATCTGGGGGGAGCGGGAGCAAGACAATGAGCAGTTCTTC.

This chain uses TRBV4-1 with TRBJ2-7; TRBD2 aligns across 7 bases. Unmatched junction bases numbered 7, after V lost 0 bases and J lost 5 bases. The CDR3 has 15 residues. Germline lookup yields CDR1 MGHRA and CDR2 YSYEKL. CDR3 in DNA: TGCGCCAGCAGCCAAGATCGAGGGAGGGCAAACGAGCAGTACTTC. Translated, it gives CASSQDRGRANEQYF.

This clone was seen many times. The chain has TRBV19 and TRBJ2-7; 7 nucleotides align to TRBD2. This CDR3 contains 14 residues. Germline V gene data show CDR1 as LNHDA and CDR2 as SQIVND (reference sequence). With 3 bases clipped from V and 5 bases from J, the junction kept 7 bases outside the gene matches. The CDR3 reads CASSMVSAGDEQYF. CDR3 sequence (DNA): TGTGCCAGTAGTATGGTTAGCGCGGGAGACGAGCAGTACTTC.

This clone was observed many times. This rearrangement joins TRBV19 to TRBJ1-5, with D maybe TRBD1 (6 bases). This CDR3 spans 15 amino acids. Germline CDR1 is LNHDA and CDR2 is SQIVND (reference sequence). V was shortened by 6 bases and J by 1 base, with 13 bases between the two germline ends. The chain's CDR3 is CASRLQGPSNQPQHF. In nucleotides, the CDR3 is TGTGCCAGTAGGCTACAGGGACCGAGCAATCAGCCCCAGCATTTT.

In its sample, this clone was seen many times. This chain connects TRBV29-1 to TRBJ2-2; tentatively, D is TRBD1 or TRBD2 (7 bases each). The germline V and J ends were trimmed by 8 bases and 5 bases, with 18 bases remaining between them. CDR1 is SQVTM, CDR2 ANQGSEA, per germline. The CDR3 has 14 residues. In DNA, the CDR3 is TGCAGCCAGGGGGGGCAGGGGTGGACCGGGGAGCTGTTTTTT. Translated, it gives CSQGGQGWTGELFF.

This clone has at least ten counts. The rearrangement joins TRBV9 to TRBJ1-6; TRBD1 might be the D (5 bases). Trimming pared 0 bases from V and 3 bases from J, leaving 10 bases between. There are 16 residues in the CDR3. The germline V gene has CDR1 SGDLS and CDR2 YYNGEE. This chain's CDR3 is CASSVGTPYYNSPLHF. Here the CDR3 DNA reads TGTGCCAGCAGCGTAGGGACACCGTACTATAATTCACCCCTCCACTTT.

This clone was seen ten or more times. The gene calls are TRBV12-3 or TRBV12-4 and TRBJ2-6, with TRBD1 matching 9 bases. This CDR3 contains 15 residues. Germline trimming cut 7 bases from V and 4 bases from J; bases unmatched to any gene: 5. CDR3 bases: TGTGCCAGCACGGACAGGGGCAGAGGGGCCAACGTCCTGACTTTC. Translation gives CASTDRGRGANVLTF.